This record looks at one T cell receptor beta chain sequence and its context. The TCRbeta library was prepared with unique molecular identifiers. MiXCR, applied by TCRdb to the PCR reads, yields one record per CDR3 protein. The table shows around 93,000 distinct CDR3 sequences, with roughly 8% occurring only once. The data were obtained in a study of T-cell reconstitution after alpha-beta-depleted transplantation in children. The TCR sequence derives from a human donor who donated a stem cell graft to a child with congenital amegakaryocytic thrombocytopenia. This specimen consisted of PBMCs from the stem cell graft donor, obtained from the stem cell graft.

The CDR3 DNA follows: TGCAGTGTCGCAGGGGGAGTCAATCAGCCCCAGCATTTT. Amino acids: CSVAGGVNQPQHF. J is TRBJ1-5 and V is TRBV20-1; 7 bases agree with TRBD1. After removal of 7 bases from V and 3 bases from J, the junction contained 6 bases not matched to a gene. Germline-derived CDR1 and CDR2 are DFQATT and SNEGSKA (reference sequence). This CDR3 region has 13 residues.